This TCR beta chain is from a study of STAT3 mutations in large granular lymphocyte leukemia. Across the whole study: Among longitudinally sequenced T-LGLL patients, roughly half had canonical activating STAT3 mutations detected. Over half of T-LGLL patients had one or more immunosuppressive regimens. General observations from the study: Every T-cell large granular lymphocyte leukemia patient had at least one immunodominant TCR beta clonotype. In some patients, a small highly pathogenic clone possibly went undetected.

TCRdb's table, derived via immunoSEQ multiplex PCR, lists solely in-frame clones and lacks some. The sample has about 13,000 clones, roughly 88% seen once. Concerning this clone: Its antigen is undetermined.

V shed 6 bases and J 3 bases; nucleotides not matched to a gene: 10. From germline, CDR1 is SEHNR and CDR2 FQNEAQ (reference sequence). The CDR3 contains 16 residues. The V call is TRBV7-9, the J call TRBJ2-3; TRBD1 agrees at 9 bases. Sequencing used PBMCs. This receptor was obtained from a human donor with T large granular lymphocyte leukemia. Some clones in this sample may be carry-over from other donors' samples. The CDR3 DNA is TGTGCCAGCAGTCTTCCGGGACAGGGTAGTACAGATACGCAGTATTTT. It yields the protein CASSLPGQGSTDTQYF.